Each of the 15 T cell receptor beta chains below was sequenced from the same sample in a study of blood T cell repertoires in COVID-19. TCRdb keeps only in-frame clones here, not all; method: immunoSEQ multiplex PCR. The table lists hundreds of thousands of clones, around 89% of them singletons. Sequencing used peripheral blood. The receptors were sampled from a woman aged 25 to 39 with acute or convalescent COVID-19.

This clone was detected only once. V is TRBV18 and J is TRBJ1-1; D may be TRBD1 (5 bases). This CDR3 has 14 residues. Germline lookup yields CDR1 KGHSH and CDR2 LQKENI. Trimming removed 3 bases at V and 3 bases at J, with 11 bases between. CDR3 bases: TGTGCCAGCTCACCGTACACGGGGGACACTGAAGCTTTCTTT. It encodes CASSPYTGDTEAFF.

This sequence joins TRBV5-3 and TRBJ2-6; TRBD2 might be the D (5 bases). TRBV5-3 is labeled an ORF, and its function is uncertain. The CDR3 length is 16 residues. V dropped 6 bases and J dropped 1 base, with 14 bases sitting between them. The CDR3 reads CARTPGLLSGANVLTF. As DNA, the CDR3 is TGTGCCAGAACCCCCGGACTGCTTTCTGGGGCCAACGTCCTGACTTTC.

The rearrangement uses TRBV7-2 and TRBJ2-5; no definite D call. The CDR3 consists of 15 residues. With 0 bases removed from V and 1 base from J, the gap between germline ends came to 9 bases. CDR1 and CDR2 from the germline V gene are SGHTA and FQGNSA. CDR3 sequence: CASSLAQAVQETQYF. As DNA, the CDR3 is TGTGCCAGCAGCTTAGCGCAGGCAGTCCAAGAGACCCAGTACTTC.

This clone was observed a single time. V gene TRBV2 combines with J gene TRBJ1-6, with D tentatively TRBD1 (6 bases). Trimming took off 4 bases at V and 9 bases at J, with 16 bases between the two ends. In germline, CDR1 is SNHLY, CDR2 FYNNEI. The length of the CDR3 is 15 residues. The CDR3 nucleotides read TGTGCCAGCAGTGTTAACAGCCAAGGGGGTTCACCCCTCCACTTT. It encodes CASSVNSQGGSPLHF.

The chain couples TRBV25-1 to TRBJ1-1; 12 nucleotides agree with TRBD1. V shed 0 bases and J 4 bases; nucleotides not matched to a gene: 6. Germline CDR1 MGHDK, CDR2 SYGVNS. The CDR3 totals 17 residues. CDR3 bases: TGTGCCAGCAGTGAATATTGGGGGACAGGGGGCGTCACTGAAGCTTTCTTT. It encodes CASSEYWGTGGVTEAFF.

As concerns this clone: Other DNA sequences of this sample code for an identical CDR3. The chain is built from TRBV12-3 or TRBV12-4 and TRBJ1-5, with unresolved D. The V gene lost 2 bases and the J gene lost 5 bases, with 4 bases spanning the gap. This CDR3 is 12 amino acids long. The CDR3 DNA reads TGTGCCAGCAGTTTACCTTATCAGCCCCAGCATTTT. The encoded protein is CASSLPYQPQHF.

J is TRBJ2-3 and V is TRBV9; TRBD1 matches at 10 bases. The J segment lost 3 bases and the V segment lost 3 bases, leaving 7 bases of the junction unmatched. The germline V gene has CDR1 SGDLS and CDR2 YYNGEE. This CDR3 comprises 16 residues. The CDR3 DNA is TGTGCCAGCAGCGCCCTAGACAGGGGGCAAACAGATACGCAGTATTTT. This encodes CASSALDRGQTDTQYF.

The V gene is TRBV28, the J gene TRBJ1-1; TRBD1 aligns across 12 bases. This CDR3 spans 21 amino acids. The germline gives CDR1 MDHEN, CDR2 SYDVKM. V gave up 2 bases and J gave up 2 bases; unmatched junction bases: 18. The CDR3 here is CASSLPQQPGQGAPINTEAFF. CDR3 in DNA: TGTGCCAGCAGTTTACCTCAACAACCGGGACAGGGGGCTCCTATAAACACTGAAGCTTTCTTT.

This sequence joins TRBV7-2 and TRBJ2-7; D is undetermined. CDR3 length: 13 amino acids. Germline-derived CDR1 and CDR2 are SGHTA and FQGNSA. V was cut by 4 bases and J by 6 bases, with 13 bases left in between. CDR3 in DNA: TGTGCCAGCAGCTCGAGCGCATATATCGAGCAGTACTTC. Amino acids: CASSSSAYIEQYF.

The CDR3 bases are TGCGCCAGCAGCCCGCAGACCAGGGACACTGAAGCTTTCTTT. Its protein is CASSPQTRDTEAFF. The rearrangement links TRBV5-1 to TRBJ1-1, with a weak D call TRBD1 (5 bases). Germline CDR1 and CDR2: SGHRS and YFSETQ. CDR3 length equals 14 residues. Between the trimmed V and J ends, which lost 4 bases and 3 bases, there was a span of 13 bases.

The chain recombines TRBV27 with TRBJ2-5, with TRBD2 as a possible D gene (5 bases). V lost 5 bases and J 4 bases, leaving 14 bases between the germline ends. Per the germline V gene, CDR1 is MNHEY and CDR2 is SMNVEV (reference sequence). This CDR3 is 14 amino acids long. The CDR3 sequence: CASSVTRVAETQYF. Written as DNA, the CDR3 is TGTGCCAGCAGTGTAACTAGGGTTGCAGAGACCCAGTACTTC.

The rearrangement uses TRBV7-2 and TRBJ2-3; TRBD1 aligns across 7 bases. Germline loops: CDR1 SGHTA, CDR2 FQGNSA. This CDR3 contains 15 residues. V gave up 4 bases and J gave up 2 bases; unmatched junction bases: 6. The CDR3: CASSSRQGTTDTQYF. The CDR3 DNA reads TGTGCCAGCAGCTCTCGACAGGGAACCACAGATACGCAGTATTTT.

J is TRBJ2-7 and V is TRBV5-1, with D perhaps TRBD2 (5 bases). The CDR3 is 13 residues long. Trimming removed 2 bases from V and 3 bases from J, with 9 bases in between. Germline V lookup: CDR1 SGHRS, CDR2 YFSETQ. In nucleotides, the CDR3 is TGCGCCAGCAGCTTAACGGGGAACTACGAGCAGTACTTC. Residues: CASSLTGNYEQYF.

The chain combines TRBV7-8 with TRBJ2-5; 12 bases are shared with TRBD2. Germline values: CDR1 SGHVS, CDR2 FQNEAQ. The CDR3 totals 12 residues. CDR3 sequence reads: CAETSGGETQYF. CDR3 bases: TGTGCAGAAACTAGCGGGGGGGAGACCCAGTACTTC. Supplemented by reference TRBV7-8 and TRBJ2-5, the full variable domain reads GAGVSQSPRYKVAKRGQDVALRCDPISGHVSLFWYQQALGQGPEFLTYFQNEAQLDKSGLPSDRFFAERPEGSVSTLKIQRTQQEDSAVYLCAETSGGETQYFGPGTRLLVL.

This clone was counted between two and nine times. The chain uses TRBV30 and TRBJ2-7; maybe TRBD1 (6 bases). Germline V gene sequence: CDR1 GTSNPN, CDR2 SVGIG (reference sequence). The germline V and J ends were trimmed by 1 base and 6 bases, with 19 bases remaining between them. The CDR3 is 15 residues long. The CDR3 DNA sequence: TGTGCCTGGAGTGCGACAGGCAGAGGGCCTTTCGAGCAGTACTTC. It is translated as CAWSATGRGPFEQYF.